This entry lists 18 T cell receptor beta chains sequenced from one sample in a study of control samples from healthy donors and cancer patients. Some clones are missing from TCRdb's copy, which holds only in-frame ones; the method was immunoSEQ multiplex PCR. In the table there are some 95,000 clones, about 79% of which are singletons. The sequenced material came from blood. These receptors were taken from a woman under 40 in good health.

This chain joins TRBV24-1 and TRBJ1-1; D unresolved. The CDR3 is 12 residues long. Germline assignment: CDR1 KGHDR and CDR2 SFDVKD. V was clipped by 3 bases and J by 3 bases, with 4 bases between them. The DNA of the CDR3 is TGTGCCACCAGTGATCCGGACACTGAAGCTTTCTTT. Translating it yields CATSDPDTEAFF.

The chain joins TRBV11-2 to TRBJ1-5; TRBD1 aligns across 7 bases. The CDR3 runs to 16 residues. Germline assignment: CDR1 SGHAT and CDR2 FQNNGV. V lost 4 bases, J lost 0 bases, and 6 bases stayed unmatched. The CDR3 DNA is TGTGCCAGCAGCTGCCGGGACAGCCTTAGCAATCAGCCCCAGCATTTT. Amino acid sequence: CASSCRDSLSNQPQHF. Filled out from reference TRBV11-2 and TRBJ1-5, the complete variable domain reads EAGVAQSPRYKIIEKRQSVAFWCNPISGHATLYWYQQILGQGPKLLIQFQNNGVVDDSQLPKDRFSAERLKGVDSTLKIQPAKLEDSAVYLCASSCRDSLSNQPQHFGDGTRLSIL.

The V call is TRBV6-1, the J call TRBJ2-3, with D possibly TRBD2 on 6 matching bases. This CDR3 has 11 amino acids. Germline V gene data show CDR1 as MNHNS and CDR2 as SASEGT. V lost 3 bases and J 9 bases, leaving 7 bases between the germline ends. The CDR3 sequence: CASSEGRTQYF. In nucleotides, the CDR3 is TGTGCCAGCAGTGAGGGGAGGACGCAGTATTTT.

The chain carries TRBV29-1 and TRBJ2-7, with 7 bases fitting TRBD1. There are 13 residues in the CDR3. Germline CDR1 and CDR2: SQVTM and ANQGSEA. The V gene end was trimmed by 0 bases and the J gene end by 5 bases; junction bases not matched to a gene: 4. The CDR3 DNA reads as TGCAGCGTTGAAGAGACAGGGACCCACGAGCAGTACTTC. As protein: CSVEETGTHEQYF.

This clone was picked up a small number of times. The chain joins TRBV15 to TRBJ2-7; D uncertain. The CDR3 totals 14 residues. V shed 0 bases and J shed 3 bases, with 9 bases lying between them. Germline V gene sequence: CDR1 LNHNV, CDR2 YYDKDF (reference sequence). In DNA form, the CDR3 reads TGTGCCACCAGCAGAGATATCGGCGGCTACGAGCAGTACTTC. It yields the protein CATSRDIGGYEQYF.

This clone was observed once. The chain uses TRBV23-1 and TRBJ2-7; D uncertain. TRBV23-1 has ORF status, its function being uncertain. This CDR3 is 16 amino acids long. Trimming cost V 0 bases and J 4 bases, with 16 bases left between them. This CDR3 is CASSQSLQGFEYEQYF. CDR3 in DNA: TGCGCCAGCAGTCAATCATTGCAAGGGTTCGAGTACGAGCAGTACTTC.

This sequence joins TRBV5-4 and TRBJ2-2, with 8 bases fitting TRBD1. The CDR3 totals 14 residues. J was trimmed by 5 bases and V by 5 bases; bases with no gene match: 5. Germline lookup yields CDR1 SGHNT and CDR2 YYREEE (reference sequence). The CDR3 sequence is CASRPGQDTGELFF. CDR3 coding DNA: TGTGCCAGCAGGCCGGGACAGGATACCGGGGAGCTGTTTTTT. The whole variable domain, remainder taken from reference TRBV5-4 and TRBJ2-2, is ETGVTQSPTHLIKTRGQQVTLRCSSQSGHNTVSWYQQALGQGPQFIFQYYREEENGRGNFPPRFSGLQFPNYSSELNVNALELDDSALYLCASRPGQDTGELFFGEGSRLTVL.

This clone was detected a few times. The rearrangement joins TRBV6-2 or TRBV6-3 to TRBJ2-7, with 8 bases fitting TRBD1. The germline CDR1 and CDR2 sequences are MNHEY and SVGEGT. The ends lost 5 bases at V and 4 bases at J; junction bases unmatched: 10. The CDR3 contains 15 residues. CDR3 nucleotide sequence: TGTGCCAGCAGTCCATCGGGACAGGCACGGTACGAGCAGTACTTC. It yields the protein CASSPSGQARYEQYF.

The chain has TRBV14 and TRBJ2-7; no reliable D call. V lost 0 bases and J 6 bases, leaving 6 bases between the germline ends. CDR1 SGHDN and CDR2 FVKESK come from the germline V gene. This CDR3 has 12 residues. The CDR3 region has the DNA TGTGCCAGCAGCCAAGAGACGGGCGAGCAGTACTTC. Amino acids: CASSQETGEQYF.

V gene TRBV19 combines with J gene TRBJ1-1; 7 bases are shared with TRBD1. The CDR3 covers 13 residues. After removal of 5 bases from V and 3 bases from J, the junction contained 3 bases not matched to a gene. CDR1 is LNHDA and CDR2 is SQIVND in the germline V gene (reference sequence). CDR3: CASSSTGDTEAFF. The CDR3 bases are TGTGCCAGTAGTTCTACAGGGGACACTGAAGCTTTCTTT.

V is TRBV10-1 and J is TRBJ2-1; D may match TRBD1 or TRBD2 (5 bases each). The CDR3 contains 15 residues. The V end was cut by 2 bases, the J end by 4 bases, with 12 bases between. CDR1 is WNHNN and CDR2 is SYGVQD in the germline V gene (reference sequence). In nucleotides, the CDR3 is TGCGCCAGCAGTGAGATCGGGACGGAGTACAATGAGCAGTTCTTC. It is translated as CASSEIGTEYNEQFF.

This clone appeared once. The DNA for the CDR3 is TGTGCCACTGACGAGGGGGGCGGCGCTGGGGCCAACGTCCTGACTTTC. Protein: CATDEGGGAGANVLTF. The chain couples TRBV15 to TRBJ2-6, with D perhaps being TRBD1 or TRBD2 (6 bases each). This CDR3 has 16 residues. The V end lost 9 bases, the J end lost 2 bases, and 17 bases lay between the germline ends. From germline, CDR1 is LNHNV and CDR2 YYDKDF (reference sequence).

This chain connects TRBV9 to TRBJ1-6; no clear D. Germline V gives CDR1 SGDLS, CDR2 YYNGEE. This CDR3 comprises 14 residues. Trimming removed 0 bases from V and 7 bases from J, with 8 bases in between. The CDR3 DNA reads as TGTGCCAGCAGCGTAGGCCGAGGGAATTCACCCCTCCACTTT. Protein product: CASSVGRGNSPLHF.

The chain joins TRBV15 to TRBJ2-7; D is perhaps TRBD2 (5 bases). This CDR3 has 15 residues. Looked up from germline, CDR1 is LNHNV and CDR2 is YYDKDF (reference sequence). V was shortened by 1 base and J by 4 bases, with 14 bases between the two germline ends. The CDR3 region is CATSRGRGARYEQYF. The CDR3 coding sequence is TGTGCCACCAGCAGAGGACGGGGAGCTAGGTACGAGCAGTACTTC.

The CDR3 loop is CASSQGVAGNTEAFF. Written as DNA, the CDR3 is TGTGCCAGCAGCCAAGGCGTAGCGGGGAACACTGAAGCTTTCTTT. The rearrangement links TRBV4-2 to TRBJ1-1; D gene uncertain. V was clipped by 1 base and J by 1 base, with 10 bases between them. The germline CDR1 and CDR2 sequences are LGHNA and YNFKEQ. The CDR3 spans 15 residues.

CDR3 protein: CASNGQFEGTIYF. The CDR3 bases are TGCGCCAGCAACGGGCAATTCGAGGGCACCATATATTTT. The rearrangement links TRBV10-1 to TRBJ1-3, with unresolved D. Per germline, CDR1 WNHNN and CDR2 SYGVQD (reference sequence). CDR3 length: 13 amino acids. Trimming stripped 7 bases from V and 9 bases from J, with 16 bases between.

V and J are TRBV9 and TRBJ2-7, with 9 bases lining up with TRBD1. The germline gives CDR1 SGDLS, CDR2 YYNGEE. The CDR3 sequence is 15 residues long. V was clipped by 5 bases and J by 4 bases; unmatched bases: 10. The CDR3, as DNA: TGTGCCAGCAGTGAAGGACAGGGGTTTTTATACGAGCAGTACTTC. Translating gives CASSEGQGFLYEQYF.

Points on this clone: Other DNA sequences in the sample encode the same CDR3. The chain's CDR3 is CASSLRDSYSYEQYF. Written as DNA, the CDR3 is TGTGCCAGCAGCCTCCGGGACAGCTATTCCTACGAGCAGTACTTC. This chain connects TRBV7-2 to TRBJ2-7; 7 bases line up with TRBD1. Germline-derived CDR1 and CDR2 are SGHTA and FQGNSA. V shed 5 bases, J shed 1 base, and the junction held 8 bases outside the gene matches. There are 15 residues in the CDR3.